The 6 T cell receptor beta chains listed next were all sequenced from one sample in a study of T-cell reconstitution after alpha-beta-depleted transplantation in children. The TCRbeta library was prepared with unique molecular identifiers. TCRdb itself ran the PCR reads through MiXCR, one entry per CDR3 protein. The table includes hundreds of thousands of distinct CDR3 sequences, less than 20% detected once. The sequencing here drew on PBMCs, mostly from graft donor cells, taken 360 days after TCRalphabeta/CD19-depleted stem cell transplant. These receptor sequences come from a male patient younger than 18 who had a stem cell transplant for acute lymphoblastic leukemia, so the T cells may come from the graft donor.

The chain carries TRBV5-1 and TRBJ1-3; TRBD1 agrees at 8 bases. The CDR3 extends over 14 amino acids. Germline V CDR1 and CDR2: SGHRS, YFSETQ. Unmatched junction bases numbered 4, after V lost 6 bases and J lost 2 bases. CDR3 DNA sequence: TGCGCCAGCACTCAGGGGGCGACTGGAAACACCATATATTTT. Its translation: CASTQGATGNTIYF.

The chain has TRBV5-1 and TRBJ2-1; maybe TRBD2 (6 bases). The germline V and J ends were trimmed by 4 bases and 2 bases, with 13 bases remaining between them. Germline V gene data show CDR1 as SGHRS and CDR2 as YFSETQ. CDR3 length: 15 residues. The CDR3 spells CASSEGLPPYNEQFF. The CDR3 coding sequence is TGCGCCAGCAGCGAGGGACTCCCGCCCTACAATGAGCAGTTCTTC.

V usage is TRBV12-3 or TRBV12-4 and J usage is TRBJ2-2; 8 nucleotides line up with TRBD1. V lost 6 bases and J lost 2; bases outside the gene matches: 11. This CDR3 contains 17 residues. This chain's CDR3 is CASRGPRTGHNTGELFF. In nucleotides, the CDR3 is TGTGCCAGCAGGGGTCCCCGGACAGGGCATAACACCGGGGAGCTGTTTTTT.

This clonotype was counted between two and nine times. This chain links TRBV21-1 with TRBJ2-7; the D call in the table, TRBD1, was not verified against the DNA. TRBV21-1 is annotated as a pseudogene. The length of the CDR3 is 15 residues. In nucleotides, the CDR3 is TGTGCCAGCAGTCTTAGGGGGCGGGAGGCTAACGAGCAGTACTTC. Protein sequence: CASSLRGREANEQYF.

The V and J genes are TRBV7-9 and TRBJ1-2; D gene unclear. V dropped 5 bases and J dropped 4 bases, with 8 bases sitting between them. The CDR3 is 12 residues long. CDR1 and CDR2 from the germline V gene are SEHNR and FQNEAQ (reference sequence). CDR3 in DNA: TGTGCCAGCAGCCCTCTGACCTATGGCTACACCTTC. Its translation: CASSPLTYGYTF.

The gene calls are TRBV6-1 and TRBJ2-3; D ambiguous. Germline lookup yields CDR1 MNHNS and CDR2 SASEGT. The CDR3 has 17 amino acids. V was pared by 2 bases and J by 1 base, with 16 bases between. The CDR3 nucleotides are TGTGCCAGCAGTGAAACCCTTCGGACCCTGCGCACAGATACGCAGTATTTT. Translation: CASSETLRTLRTDTQYF.